This T cell receptor beta chain was captured by sequencing in a study of T cells in Graves' hyperthyroidism and ophthalmopathy. Findings and limits, study-wide: Most thyroid clonotypes with frequency above 0.001 were detected in blood. Ophthalmopathy onset followed model prediction by a median roughly 6.5 months.

In its sample, this clonotype was seen once. The target antigen is unknown. Given a much more abundant clone one base away, this may be a read error. This CDR3 has 14 residues. CDR1 and CDR2 from the germline V gene are ENHRY and SYGVKD. Researchers defined stable Graves' hyperthyroidism as no ophthalmopathy progression within 18 months. Not enrolled were patients with uncontrolled infection, other autoimmune disease, pregnancy or lactation. The source material, RNA transcripts, was used to amplify TCR beta CDR3 regions. During a first-round RT-PCR of the TCR CDR3, the HTBI primer set was used. TCRdb reprocessed the multiplex PCR reads with MiXCR, giving one entry per CDR3 protein. Found here are over 200,000 distinct CDR3 sequences, roughly 17% of them singletons; the top ten hold approximately 46%.

V and J are TRBV10-3 and TRBJ2-5, with 11 bases identical to TRBD2. With the DNA end fitting TRBJ2-1 better, the J assignment may be wrong. Sequencing input: blood. The sequence was obtained from a man between 45 and 60 years old with Graves' hyperthyroidism. This CDR3 reads CATALAGGRETQFF. CDR3 DNA sequence: TGTGCCACCGCGCTAGCGGGAGGAAGAGAGACCCAGTTCTTC.